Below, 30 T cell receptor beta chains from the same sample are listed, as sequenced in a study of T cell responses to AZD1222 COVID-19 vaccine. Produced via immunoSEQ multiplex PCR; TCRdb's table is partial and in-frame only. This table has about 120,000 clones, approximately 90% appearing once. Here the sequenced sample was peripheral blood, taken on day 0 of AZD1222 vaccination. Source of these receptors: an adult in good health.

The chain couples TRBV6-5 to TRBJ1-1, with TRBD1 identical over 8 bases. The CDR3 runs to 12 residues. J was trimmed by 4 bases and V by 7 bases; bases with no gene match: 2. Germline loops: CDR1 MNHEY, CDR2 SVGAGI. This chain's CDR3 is CASTTGGTEAFF. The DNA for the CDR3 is TGTGCCAGCACTACAGGGGGCACTGAAGCTTTCTTT.

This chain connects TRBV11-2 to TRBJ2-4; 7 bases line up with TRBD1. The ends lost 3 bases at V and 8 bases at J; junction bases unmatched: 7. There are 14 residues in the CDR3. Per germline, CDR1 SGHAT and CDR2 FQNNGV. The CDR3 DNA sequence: TGTGCCAGCAGCTTTCTCTCCGGGACAGACATTCAGTACTTC. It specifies CASSFLSGTDIQYF.

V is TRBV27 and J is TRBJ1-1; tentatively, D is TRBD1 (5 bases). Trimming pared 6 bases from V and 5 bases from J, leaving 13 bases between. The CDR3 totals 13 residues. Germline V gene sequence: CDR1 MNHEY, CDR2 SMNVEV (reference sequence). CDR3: CASSMGQRTEAFF. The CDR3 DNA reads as TGTGCCAGCAGCATGGGGCAGCGGACTGAAGCTTTCTTT.

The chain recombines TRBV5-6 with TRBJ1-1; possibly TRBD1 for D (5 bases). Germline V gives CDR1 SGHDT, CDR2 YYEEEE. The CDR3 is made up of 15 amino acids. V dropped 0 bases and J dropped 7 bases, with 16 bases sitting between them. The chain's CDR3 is CASSLESGRTGEAFF. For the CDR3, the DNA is TGTGCCAGCAGCTTGGAATCAGGAAGAACAGGTGAAGCTTTCTTT.

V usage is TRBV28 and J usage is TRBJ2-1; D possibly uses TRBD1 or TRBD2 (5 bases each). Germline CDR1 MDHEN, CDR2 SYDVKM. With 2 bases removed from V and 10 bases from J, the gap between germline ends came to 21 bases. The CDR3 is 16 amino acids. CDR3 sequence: CASSLRGGPTEQEQFF. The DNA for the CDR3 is TGTGCCAGCAGTTTACGGGGCGGGCCAACCGAGCAGGAGCAGTTCTTC.

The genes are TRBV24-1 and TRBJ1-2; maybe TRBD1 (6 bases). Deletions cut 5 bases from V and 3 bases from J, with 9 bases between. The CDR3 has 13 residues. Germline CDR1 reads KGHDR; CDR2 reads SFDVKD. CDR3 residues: CATSGQGYYGYTF. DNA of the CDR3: TGTGCCACCAGTGGGCAGGGGTACTATGGCTACACCTTC.

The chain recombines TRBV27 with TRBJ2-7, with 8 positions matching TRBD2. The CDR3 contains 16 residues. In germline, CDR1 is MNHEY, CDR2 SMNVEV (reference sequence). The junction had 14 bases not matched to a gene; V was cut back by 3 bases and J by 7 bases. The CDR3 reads CASSLGGGGIGREQYF. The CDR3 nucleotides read TGTGCCAGCAGTTTGGGTGGCGGGGGGATAGGTCGGGAGCAGTACTTC.

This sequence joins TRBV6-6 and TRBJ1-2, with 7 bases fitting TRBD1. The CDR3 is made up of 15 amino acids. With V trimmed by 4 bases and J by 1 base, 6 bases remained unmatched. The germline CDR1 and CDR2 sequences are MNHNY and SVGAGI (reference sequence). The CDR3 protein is CASSFNRGRNYGYTF. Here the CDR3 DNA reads TGTGCCAGCAGTTTCAACAGGGGCCGTAACTATGGCTACACCTTC.

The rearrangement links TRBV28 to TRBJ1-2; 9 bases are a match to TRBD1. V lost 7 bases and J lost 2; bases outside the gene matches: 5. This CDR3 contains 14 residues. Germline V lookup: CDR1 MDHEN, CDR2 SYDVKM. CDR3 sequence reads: CASKQGAPNYGYTF. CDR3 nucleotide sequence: TGTGCCAGCAAACAGGGGGCGCCGAACTATGGCTACACCTTC.

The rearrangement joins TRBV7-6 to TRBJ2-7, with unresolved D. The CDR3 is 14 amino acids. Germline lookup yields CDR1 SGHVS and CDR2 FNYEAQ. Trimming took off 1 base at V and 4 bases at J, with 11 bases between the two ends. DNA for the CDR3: TGTGCCAGCAGCTTAGATTCGGCGGCATACGAGCAGTACTTC. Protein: CASSLDSAAYEQYF. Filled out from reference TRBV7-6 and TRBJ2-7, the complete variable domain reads GAGVSQSPRYKVTKRGQDVALRCDPISGHVSLYWYRQALGQGPEFLTYFNYEAQQDKSGLPNDRFSAERPEGSISTLTIQRTEQRDSAMYRCASSLDSAAYEQYFGPGTRLTVT.

The chain's CDR3 is CASSESTGRGYEQYF. In DNA form, the CDR3 reads TGCGCCAGCAGTGAGTCTACGGGGAGAGGTTACGAGCAGTACTTC. The V call is TRBV10-1, the J call TRBJ2-7; tentative D call: TRBD2 (5 bases). Trimming took off 0 bases at V and 4 bases at J, with 13 bases between the two ends. Germline assignment: CDR1 WNHNN and CDR2 SYGVQD (reference sequence). The CDR3 runs to 15 residues.

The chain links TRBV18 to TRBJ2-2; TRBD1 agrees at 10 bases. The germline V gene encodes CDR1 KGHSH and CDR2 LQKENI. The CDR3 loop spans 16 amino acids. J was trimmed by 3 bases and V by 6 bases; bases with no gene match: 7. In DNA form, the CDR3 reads TGTGCCAGCTCGCATAGACAGGGGGCGGACACCGGGGAGCTGTTTTTT. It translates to CASSHRQGADTGELFF.

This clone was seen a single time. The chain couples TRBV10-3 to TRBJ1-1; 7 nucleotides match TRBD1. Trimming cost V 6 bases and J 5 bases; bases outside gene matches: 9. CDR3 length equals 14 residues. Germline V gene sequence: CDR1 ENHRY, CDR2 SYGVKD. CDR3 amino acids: CAIRHTGAGTEAFF. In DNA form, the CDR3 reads TGTGCCATCAGACATACAGGGGCGGGGACTGAAGCTTTCTTT.

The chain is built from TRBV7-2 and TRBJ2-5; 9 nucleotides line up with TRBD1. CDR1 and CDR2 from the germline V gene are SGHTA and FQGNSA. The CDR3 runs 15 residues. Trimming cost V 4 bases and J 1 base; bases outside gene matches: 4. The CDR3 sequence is CASSSDRGSQETQYF. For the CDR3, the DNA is TGTGCCAGCAGCTCGGACAGGGGAAGCCAAGAGACCCAGTACTTC.

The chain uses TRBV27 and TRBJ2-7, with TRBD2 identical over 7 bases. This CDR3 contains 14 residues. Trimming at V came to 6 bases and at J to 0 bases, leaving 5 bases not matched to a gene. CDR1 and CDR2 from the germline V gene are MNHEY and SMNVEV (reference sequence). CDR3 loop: CASRPGGSSYEQYF. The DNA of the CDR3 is TGTGCCAGCAGGCCCGGGGGGAGCTCCTACGAGCAGTACTTC.

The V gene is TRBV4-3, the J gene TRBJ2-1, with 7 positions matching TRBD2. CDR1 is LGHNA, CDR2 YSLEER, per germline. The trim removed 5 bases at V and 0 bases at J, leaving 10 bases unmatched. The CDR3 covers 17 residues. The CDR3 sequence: CASSTHSGRSSYNEQFF. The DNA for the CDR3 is TGCGCCAGCAGCACCCATAGCGGGCGAAGCTCCTACAATGAGCAGTTCTTC.

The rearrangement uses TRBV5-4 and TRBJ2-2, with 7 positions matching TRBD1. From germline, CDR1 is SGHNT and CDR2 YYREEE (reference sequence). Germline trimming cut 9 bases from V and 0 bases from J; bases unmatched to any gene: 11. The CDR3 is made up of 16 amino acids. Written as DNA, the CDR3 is TGTGCCACCTACCGAGGGGGCCGGACGAACACCGGGGAGCTGTTTTTT. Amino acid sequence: CATYRGGRTNTGELFF.

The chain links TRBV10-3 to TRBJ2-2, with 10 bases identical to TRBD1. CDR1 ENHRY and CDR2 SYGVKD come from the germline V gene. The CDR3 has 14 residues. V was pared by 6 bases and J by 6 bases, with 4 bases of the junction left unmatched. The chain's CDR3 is CAISAGQGPGELFF. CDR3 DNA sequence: TGTGCCATCAGCGCGGGACAGGGGCCCGGGGAGCTGTTTTTT.

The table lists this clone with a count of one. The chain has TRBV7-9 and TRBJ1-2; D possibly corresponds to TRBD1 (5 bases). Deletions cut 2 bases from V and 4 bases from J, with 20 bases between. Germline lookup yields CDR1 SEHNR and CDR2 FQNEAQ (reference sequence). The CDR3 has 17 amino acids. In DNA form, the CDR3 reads TGTGCCAGCAGCTTACTCACCCCGGTCAAAAGGGGCTATGGCTACACCTTC. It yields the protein CASSLLTPVKRGYGYTF. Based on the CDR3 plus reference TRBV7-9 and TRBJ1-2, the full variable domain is DTGVSQNPRHKITKRGQNVTFRCDPISEHNRLYWYRQTLGQGPEFLTYFQNEAQLEKSRLLSDRFSAERPKGSFSTLEIQRTEQGDSAMYLCASSLLTPVKRGYGYTFGSGTRLTVV.

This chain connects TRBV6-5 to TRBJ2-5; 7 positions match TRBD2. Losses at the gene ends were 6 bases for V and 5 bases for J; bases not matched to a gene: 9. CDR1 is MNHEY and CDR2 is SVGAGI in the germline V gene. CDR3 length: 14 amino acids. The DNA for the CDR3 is TGTGCCAGCAGGCCCCCTAGCGGCCTCGAGACCCAGTACTTC. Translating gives CASRPPSGLETQYF.

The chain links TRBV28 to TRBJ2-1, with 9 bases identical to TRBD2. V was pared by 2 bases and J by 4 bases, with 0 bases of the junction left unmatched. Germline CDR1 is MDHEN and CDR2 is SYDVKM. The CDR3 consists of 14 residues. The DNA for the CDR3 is TGTGCCAGCAGTTTACTAGCGGGGTACAATGAGCAGTTCTTC. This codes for CASSLLAGYNEQFF.

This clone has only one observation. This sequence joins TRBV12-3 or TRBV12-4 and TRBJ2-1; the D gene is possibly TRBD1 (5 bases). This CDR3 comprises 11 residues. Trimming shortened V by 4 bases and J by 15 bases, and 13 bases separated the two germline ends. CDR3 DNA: TGTGCCAGCAGTTCCAGGGTACTCCGGTTCTTC. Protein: CASSSRVLRFF.

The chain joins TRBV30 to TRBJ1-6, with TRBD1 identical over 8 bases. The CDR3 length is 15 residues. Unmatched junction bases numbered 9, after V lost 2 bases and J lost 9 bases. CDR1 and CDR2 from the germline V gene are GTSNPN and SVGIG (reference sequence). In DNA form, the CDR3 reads TGTGCCTGGAGTATTTCAACAGGGGGGGCTTCACCCCTCCACTTT. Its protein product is CAWSISTGGASPLHF.

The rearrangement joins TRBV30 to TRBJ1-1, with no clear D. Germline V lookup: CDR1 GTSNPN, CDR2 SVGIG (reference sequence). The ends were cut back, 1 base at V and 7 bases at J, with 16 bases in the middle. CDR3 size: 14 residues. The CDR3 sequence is CAWSDRPTPDEAFF. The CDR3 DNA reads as TGTGCCTGGAGTGATAGGCCTACTCCCGATGAAGCTTTCTTT. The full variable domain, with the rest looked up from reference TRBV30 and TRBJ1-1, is SQTIHQWPATLVQPVGSPLSLECTVEGTSNPNLYWYRQAAGRGLQLLFYSVGIGQISSEVPQNLSASRPQDRQFILSSKKLLLSDSGFYLCAWSDRPTPDEAFFGQGTRLTVV.

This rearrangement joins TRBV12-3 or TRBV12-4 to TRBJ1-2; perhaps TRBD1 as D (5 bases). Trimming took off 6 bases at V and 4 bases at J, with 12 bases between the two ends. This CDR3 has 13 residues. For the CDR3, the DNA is TGTGCCAGCAGCTCCAGGGCTCCCTATGGCTACACCTTC. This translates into CASSSRAPYGYTF.

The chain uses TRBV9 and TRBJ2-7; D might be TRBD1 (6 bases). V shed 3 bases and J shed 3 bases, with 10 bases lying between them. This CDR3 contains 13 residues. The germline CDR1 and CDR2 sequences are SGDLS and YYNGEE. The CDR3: CASSETGFYEQYF. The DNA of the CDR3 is TGTGCCAGCAGCGAAACAGGGTTCTACGAGCAGTACTTC.

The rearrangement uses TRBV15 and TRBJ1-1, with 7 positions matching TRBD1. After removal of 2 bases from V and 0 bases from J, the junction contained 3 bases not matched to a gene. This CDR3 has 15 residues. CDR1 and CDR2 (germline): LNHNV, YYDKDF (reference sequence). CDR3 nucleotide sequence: TGTGCCACCAGCAGAAACAGGGGCATGAACACTGAAGCTTTCTTT. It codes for CATSRNRGMNTEAFF.

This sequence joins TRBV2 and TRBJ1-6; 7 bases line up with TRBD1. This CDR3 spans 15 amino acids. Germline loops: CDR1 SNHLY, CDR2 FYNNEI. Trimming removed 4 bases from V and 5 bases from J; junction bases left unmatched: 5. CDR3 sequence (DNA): TGTGCCAGCAGTGTGGGGGACAGAAATAATTCACCCCTCCACTTT. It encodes CASSVGDRNNSPLHF.

Written as DNA, the CDR3 is TGCAGCGTTGAAATACGACAGGGGGCGCAAGAAAAACTGTTTTTT. The encoded protein is CSVEIRQGAQEKLFF. The V call is TRBV29-1, the J call TRBJ1-4; 10 bases line up with TRBD1. This CDR3 comprises 15 residues. From germline, CDR1 is SQVTM and CDR2 ANQGSEA. With 2 bases clipped from V and 8 bases from J, the junction kept 8 bases outside the gene matches.

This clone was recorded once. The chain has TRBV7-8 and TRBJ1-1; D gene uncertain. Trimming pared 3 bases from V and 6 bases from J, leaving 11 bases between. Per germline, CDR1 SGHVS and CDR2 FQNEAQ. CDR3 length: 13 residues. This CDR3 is CASSFGGSAEAFF. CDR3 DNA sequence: TGTGCCAGCAGCTTCGGAGGGAGCGCTGAAGCTTTCTTT.